This T cell receptor beta chain was sequenced for a study of blood T cell repertoires in COVID-19. Across the whole study: The study drew acute and convalescent COVID-19 samples from the United States, Italy and Spain. Sources were T cells, B-cell-depleted T cells, or PBMCs; the material itself was cDNA or gDNA.

The CDR3 covers 14 residues. The ends lost 6 bases at V and 1 base at J; junction bases unmatched: 6. Germline V gene sequence: CDR1 LGHNA, CDR2 YSLEER. Authors' data handling: Nucleated cell number was recorded as an estimate derived from reference gene primer amplification. Assay: immunoSEQ multiplex PCR; the TCRdb copy retains only in-frame clones and omits some. V, J and clone size are taken as reported in that table, and D and trimming were inferred from the DNA itself. The sample has roughly 120,000 clones, approximately 85% seen once. Sequenced: peripheral blood. The receptor was derived from a woman aged 60-70 years with COVID-19, enrolled during active disease. The V gene is TRBV4-3, the J gene TRBJ2-7; 7 nucleotides agree with TRBD1. CDR3 bases: TGCGCCAGCAGTCTTGACAGGGCATCCTACGAGCAGTACTTC. Protein product: CASSLDRASYEQYF.